A selection of T cell receptor beta chains follows, all from one sample in a study of CD8+ T cells in alopecia areata. Using immunoSEQ multiplex PCR, the repertoire was profiled, and TCRdb retains in-frame clones only, with some absent. Of roughly 120,000 clones listed, 58% are singletons. Sequences were derived from CD8+ T cells sorted from blood, sampled at week 4, from a patient treated with tofacitinib. The receptors were gathered from a human donor with alopecia areata. Each CDR3 is given with its conserved first and last residue. Fields, in order: V gene, CDR3 protein.

TRBV4-1,CASSQERGVRTDTQYF
TRBV19,CASSPRSPIYGYTF
TRBV10-3,CAISDRRGSSTDTQYF
TRBV19,CASSIQDRFREQYF
TRBV7-9,CASSPRDSRYNEQFF
TRBV7-9,CASSPSGDYGYTF
TRBV15,CATSLTRNTEAFF
TRBV29-1,CSVDTGQFDGYTF
TRBV14,CASSQVGTSYEQYF
TRBV29-1,CSVAATISYEQYF
TRBV29-1,CSVAVADIYEQYF
TRBV4-3,CASSQDGGQVSYNEQFF
TRBV9,CASSVLGGIGDEQYF
TRBV5-6,CASSGGTAALFYTF
TRBV2,CASSVTEIYEQYF
TRBV7-9,CASSPLNSPLHF
TRBV29-1,CSVETGTEAFF
TRBV30,CAWSVSGDTEAFF
TRBV29-1,CSVELHPHNEQFF
TRBV30,CAWSSGTYTEAFF
TRBV5-1,CASSRLGQHQPLHF
TRBV4-1,CASSQGLAGPDQPQHF
TRBV7-9,CASSLAPSDTQYF
TRBV4-1,CASSQEWRDQETQYF
TRBV6-5,CASSPLAGGTDTQYF
TRBV7-9,CASSPLGQYQETQYF
TRBV25-1,CASSTFTDTQYF
TRBV5-1,CASTTTEGYEQYF
TRBV30,CAWMANRGDGYTF
TRBV30,CAWSAGGEQFF
TRBV5-1,CASSSGLADSPLHF
TRBV30,CAWSGGNNQPQHF
TRBV29-1,CSVEDTTEAFF
TRBV23-1,CASSQSPGRASYNEQFF
TRBV30,CAWSVSFSDANYGYTF
TRBV5-1,CASRPESRVETQYF
TRBV15,CATSPKGRDGQPQHF
TRBV28,CASSPRRTSGGEQFF
TRBV29-1,CSVEDDLAGGRHYNEQFF
TRBV10-3,CAISESGETQYF
TRBV7-9,CASSLTYEQYF
TRBV30,CAWSPGSNTGELFF
TRBV6-5,CASRTLAPGTDTQYF
TRBV28,CASSLTLQGHEQYF
TRBV30,CAWRAGASTEAFF
TRBV4-1,CASSQVGGSEKLFF
TRBV19,CASSTENTEAFF
TRBV25-1,CASSISETQYF
TRBV30,CAWSGLGQGDQPQHF
TRBV29-1,CSAKVGNEQFF
TRBV27,CASSLSKTGVGREQYF
TRBV15,CATGGLSSYEQYF
TRBV10-3,CAIGGQSYNEQFF
TRBV7-6,CASSSRGTWSEAFF
TRBV28,CASSKPGLPDTQYF
TRBV4-1,CASSQDGRVAFF
TRBV7-9,CASTQPTGEGGYTF
TRBV7-2,CASSSRTVSYEQYF
TRBV27,CASSLSVLPAGAFF